This T cell receptor (beta chain) is drawn from a study of human T cells and chemical hapten exposure. Many counts were recorded for this clonotype. Its target is not known. Time point in this sample: patch test 1, 2 weeks after DPC sensitization. Treatment noted: therapeutic diphenylcyclopropenone sensitization with weekly scalp DPC. TCRdb re-analysed the RACE reads in MiXCR, keeping a single row per CDR3 protein. The table has under 450,000 distinct CDR3 sequences, about 4.8% seen once; the top ten hold 2% to 2.5%. Study-wide results and limits: TCRs exceeding 1 in 1000 frequency stayed unchanged with DPC sensitization.

The V end lost 9 bases, the J end lost 8 bases, and 11 bases lay between the germline ends. The germline gives CDR1 MGHDK, CDR2 SYGVNS. The CDR3 consists of 11 residues. J is TRBJ2-4 and V is TRBV25-1; a weak D match, TRBD2 (5 bases). The source of this sequence is a woman aged 45 to 65 with alopecia areata. Some clones in this sample may be carry-over from other donors' samples. The source was whole blood, collected in connection with sensitization to the hapten diphenylcyclopropenone (DPC). This chain's CDR3 is CASSNGDIQYF. CDR3 nucleotides: TGTGCCAGTAGTAACGGGGACATTCAGTACTTC.